This T cell receptor (beta chain) was retrieved from a study of early T cells in non-severe SARS-CoV-2 infection. Study-level background: With bulk RNA from unsorted whole blood as input, sequencing yielded unpaired chains. Broader study findings: Anti-spike CD8 specificities were favored by VDJdb matching, whose results missed private and CD4 specificities.

As regards this clonotype: Its matching antigen is unknown. A read error may account for a junction end that differs from germline.

Germline V gives CDR1 SQVTM, CDR2 ANQGSEA. CDR3 length: 14 amino acids. Separate cDNA molecules each had unique molecular identifiers attached to them. TCRdb fed the 5' RACE reads into MiXCR, producing one record per CDR3 protein. The table records tens of thousands of distinct CDR3 sequences, about 14% of them present only once. The source material was whole blood. The rearrangement uses TRBV29-1 and TRBJ2-4; 7 nucleotides line up with TRBD2. The sequence derives from an adult who was a healthcare worker with PCR-confirmed SARS-CoV-2 infection or an uninfected control (not recorded which). The CDR3 coding sequence is TGCAGCTTTGAAGGGGAGGGAGCCAAAAACATTCAGTACTTC. The encoded protein is CSFEGEGAKNIQYF.